What follows are 2 T cell receptor beta chains derived from one specimen sequenced in a study of CD8+CD57+ T cells in acquired aplastic anemia. TCR beta VDJ and CDR3 profiles were obtained from a genomic DNA template. TCRdb processed the reads anew with MiXCR; each CDR3 protein has one entry. The sample consists of 75,000 to 80,000 distinct CDR3 sequences, 55% to 75% of them appearing once. Sequencing was done on patients that had shown CD8+CD57+ cell expansion by flow cytometry. Sequencing was carried out using sorted CD4+, CD8+, or CD8+CD57+ T cells (not recorded which) from PBMCs. The receptors were sampled from a human donor with aplastic anemia.

This clonotype was detected a few times. The chain uses TRBV15 and TRBJ2-7, with a weak D call TRBD1 (6 bases). This CDR3 region has 13 residues. Germline-derived CDR1 and CDR2 are LNHNV and YYDKDF (reference sequence). Trimming pared 10 bases from V and 0 bases from J, leaving 13 bases between. In DNA form, the CDR3 reads TGTGCCAGCGCTCGGGACACCTCCTACGAGCAGTACTTC. Translating it yields CASARDTSYEQYF.

This sequence joins TRBV12-3 or TRBV12-4 and TRBJ2-1; 8 bases are a match to TRBD2. The CDR3 length is 13 residues. With V trimmed by 4 bases and J by 12 bases, 8 bases remained unmatched. The CDR3 region is CASSYGGAARQFF. Written as DNA, the CDR3 is TGTGCCAGCAGTTACGGGGGGGCAGCTAGGCAGTTCTTC.